Below are 9 T cell receptor beta chains sequenced from a single sample in a study of technical replicates of blood from a handful of donors. Some clones are missing from TCRdb's copy, which holds only in-frame ones; the method was immunoSEQ multiplex PCR. The sample lists tens of thousands of clones, about 94% occurring once. Sequencing was carried out using T cells isolated from PBMCs. The receptors derive from a human donor in good health.

V gene TRBV30 combines with J gene TRBJ2-5; no clear D. The germline gives CDR1 GTSNPN, CDR2 SVGIG (reference sequence). This CDR3 region has 13 residues. V lost 0 bases, J lost 2 bases, and 7 bases lay in between. For the CDR3, the DNA is TGTGCCTGGAGTGTAGTCCAGCAAGAGACCCAGTACTTC. Translated, it gives CAWSVVQQETQYF.

This clone was detected only a few times. Other DNA variants within this sample encode the same CDR3. The rearrangement links TRBV7-9 to TRBJ2-7, with D possibly TRBD2 on 5 matching bases. The CDR3 spans 12 residues. Trimming removed 6 bases at V and 1 base at J, with 7 bases between. The germline V gene encodes CDR1 SEHNR and CDR2 FQNEAQ (reference sequence). CDR3: CASRSGSYEQYF. CDR3 coding DNA: TGTGCCAGCAGAAGCGGATCCTACGAGCAGTACTTC.

Here the CDR3 reads CASIRGSPNTEAFF. CDR3 DNA sequence: TGTGCCAGCATAAGGGGTAGCCCAAACACTGAAGCTTTCTTT. The V and J genes are TRBV6-5 and TRBJ1-1, with D perhaps matching TRBD1 (5 bases). CDR1 is MNHEY and CDR2 is SVGAGI in the germline V gene. Trimming left V 7 bases short and J 2 bases short, with 14 bases between. The CDR3 loop spans 14 amino acids.

This rearrangement joins TRBV7-2 to TRBJ2-3; 13 bases match TRBD2. This CDR3 comprises 15 residues. Germline assignment: CDR1 SGHTA and CDR2 FQGNSA. Trimming removed 5 bases from V and 6 bases from J; junction bases left unmatched: 5. As DNA, the CDR3 is TGTGCCAGCAGCGGTACTAGCGGGAGGGCGGATACGCAGTATTTT. This gives the protein CASSGTSGRADTQYF.

The chain carries TRBV7-9 and TRBJ2-5; 12 bases fit TRBD2. The germline CDR1 and CDR2 sequences are SEHNR and FQNEAQ (reference sequence). CDR3 length: 16 residues. V was pared by 3 bases and J by 4 bases, with 6 bases of the junction left unmatched. This CDR3 reads CASSFGLAGLGETQYF. The CDR3 DNA is TGTGCCAGCAGCTTCGGACTAGCGGGATTGGGAGAGACCCAGTACTTC.

This clone was found once. The DNA of the CDR3 is TGTGCCAGCAGTGAGGGCAGGGCGCTGGGAAACACCATATATTTT. Amino acids: CASSEGRALGNTIYF. V usage is TRBV2 and J usage is TRBJ1-3; the D gene is possibly TRBD1 (5 bases). V gave up 3 bases and J gave up 4 bases, with 13 bases separating them. The CDR3 runs 15 residues. Looked up from germline, CDR1 is SNHLY and CDR2 is FYNNEI.

Concerning this clone: Other DNA sequences in the sample encode the same CDR3. J is TRBJ2-5 and V is TRBV30; D is unresolved. Trimming cost V 0 bases and J 5 bases, with 4 bases left between them. The V gene's germline CDR1 is GTSNPN and CDR2 SVGIG (reference sequence). The CDR3 loop spans 11 amino acids. The CDR3, as DNA: TGTGCCTGGAGTGTCTTGGAGACCCAGTACTTC. Residues: CAWSVLETQYF.

The J gene is TRBJ2-5, the V gene TRBV7-8; 8 bases align to TRBD1. The CDR3 sequence is 15 residues long. V lost 7 bases and J lost 7; bases outside the gene matches: 14. Germline loops: CDR1 SGHVS, CDR2 FQNEAQ. CDR3 amino acids: CASNDQGAGSWTQYF. CDR3 nucleotide sequence: TGTGCCAGCAACGATCAGGGGGCGGGTTCATGGACCCAGTACTTC.

This rearrangement joins TRBV2 to TRBJ1-1; no firm D call. The V and J ends lost 8 bases and 2 bases respectively, with 15 bases between them. This CDR3 region has 14 residues. The germline V gene has CDR1 SNHLY and CDR2 FYNNEI. Here the CDR3 DNA reads TGTGCCAGCTCGCCTACCGAGCAAAACACTGAAGCTTTCTTT. This gives the protein CASSPTEQNTEAFF.